The following is a TCR beta chain sequence with its context. Its antigen is currently unknown. Germline loops: CDR1 SGHTA, CDR2 FQGNSA. V was pared by 4 bases and J by 9 bases, with 13 bases between. This CDR3 is 13 amino acids long. These data belong to a study of T cell repertoires in cytomegalovirus infection. Study context: Through public TCR beta signatures, both CMV infection and matching HLA type were indicated. Whole-study results and caveats: Cumulative frequency (of public TCR beta family members) identified carriers of CMV plus the relevant HLA. There were HLA-C-restricted CMV-specific TCR beta clonotypes dominating the ex vivo response.

TCRdb re-derived calls from the reads in MiXCR, one entry per CDR3 protein. The sample shows around 550,000 distinct CDR3 sequences, 26% of them seen only once. V gene TRBV7-2 combines with J gene TRBJ2-1; either TRBD1 or TRBD2 may fit D (6 bases each). This TCR was sampled from a human donor in good health (CMV status not recorded). Some clones in this sample may be carry-over from other donors' samples. The specimen was PBMCs. For the CDR3, the DNA is TGTGCCAGCAGCTGGCAAGGGGGAGGTGAGCAGTTCTTC. This sequence encodes CASSWQGGGEQFF.